The 16 T cell receptor beta chains given below trace back to one sample, sequenced in a study of tumor-infiltrating lymphocytes in primary liver carcinoma. Constant-region priming of around 490 ng total RNA yielded TCR beta cDNA. Construction of TCR beta libraries relied on three successive nested multiplex PCR rounds employing slightly modified ARM-PCR. TRBV1-TRBV30 forward primers paired with a C-beta reverse primer drove the first two PCR rounds, roughly 9 cycles each. One entry per CDR3 protein, called by TCRdb with MiXCR from the multiplex PCR reads. The table shows 310,000 or so distinct CDR3 sequences, with less than 65% occurring only once. Researchers drew blood RNA from unsorted whole blood and extracted germline DNA as well. Sequenced material: peripheral blood. The origin of the receptors is a man aged 35 to 55 with primary liver carcinoma and hepatitis B virus infection.

Concerning this clonotype: A single base separates this from a much larger clone, so it may be a read error. The chain employs TRBV6-5 and TRBJ2-7; TRBD1 agrees at 9 bases. V dropped 6 bases and J dropped 5; count of bases not matched to a gene: 11. Germline-derived CDR1 and CDR2 are MNHEY and SVGAGI. This CDR3 spans 15 amino acids. CDR3 loop: CASSGAGQGIHEQYF. DNA of the CDR3: TGTGCCAGCAGCGGAGCGGGACAGGGAATCCACGAGCAGTACTTC.

This clonotype appeared many times. The chain carries TRBV29-1 and TRBJ1-1, with 9 bases that match TRBD1. Germline values: CDR1 SQVTM, CDR2 ANQGSEA. V trimming: 1 base; J trimming: 2 bases; junction bases outside the gene matches: 8. The CDR3 contains 16 residues. CDR3 bases: TGCAGCGTTGAAGTAAAGATGACAGGGGGAAACACTGAAGCTTTCTTT. It is translated as CSVEVKMTGGNTEAFF.

This clonotype was seen many times. The CDR3 region is CAIGLAGDGELFF. DNA of the CDR3: TGTGCCATCGGATTAGCGGGAGACGGGGAGCTGTTTTTT. The J gene is TRBJ2-2, the V gene TRBV10-3; 9 nucleotides match TRBD2. V shed 8 bases, J shed 7 bases, and the junction held 5 bases outside the gene matches. This CDR3 contains 13 residues. Per the germline V gene, CDR1 is ENHRY and CDR2 is SYGVKD.

This clonotype was seen more than once but under ten times. The chain employs TRBV25-1 and TRBJ1-1, with D possibly TRBD1 on 5 matching bases. This CDR3 region has 15 residues. The germline gives CDR1 MGHDK, CDR2 SYGVNS. V gave up 5 bases and J gave up 3 bases, with 16 bases separating them. CDR3 region: CASSPGGLGDTEAFF. The CDR3 DNA is TGTGCCAGCAGTCCGGGGGGTCTAGGGGACACTGAAGCTTTCTTT. The full variable domain, in which reference TRBV25-1 and TRBJ1-1 provide the parts outside the CDR3, is EADIYQTPRYLVIGTGKKITLECSQTMGHDKMYWYQQDPGMELHLIHYSYGVNSTEKGDLSSESTVSRIRTEHFPLTLESARPSHTSQYLCASSPGGLGDTEAFFGQGTRLTVV.

This clonotype was counted between two and nine times. The J gene is TRBJ2-7, the V gene TRBV14; TRBD1 is a possible D gene (5 bases). The V and J ends lost 0 bases and 1 base respectively, with 7 bases between them. Per the germline V gene, CDR1 is SGHDN and CDR2 is FVKESK. This CDR3 contains 14 residues. The DNA of the CDR3 is TGTGCCAGCAGCCAAGATGGACATTCCTACGAGCAGTACTTC. The encoded protein is CASSQDGHSYEQYF.

Regarding this clonotype: Its ends do not fully match the called genes, so a read error is possible. V usage is TRBV28 and J usage is TRBJ1-5; a weak D match, TRBD1 (6 bases). This CDR3 spans 14 amino acids. From germline, CDR1 is MDHEN and CDR2 SYDVKM. CDR3 sequence (DNA): TGTGCCTTTAGTCCCGGGGGCTACAATCAGACCCAGCATTTT. Translating it yields CAFSPGGYNQTQHF.

This chain connects TRBV29-1 to TRBJ1-2; a possible D gene is TRBD1 (6 bases). The germline V gene encodes CDR1 SQVTM and CDR2 ANQGSEA. V dropped 4 bases and J dropped 4 bases, with 10 bases sitting between them. The CDR3 loop spans 12 amino acids. The CDR3 reads CSVGWGAYGYTF. CDR3 sequence (DNA): TGCAGCGTTGGATGGGGGGCCTATGGCTACACCTTC.

V usage is TRBV4-1 and J usage is TRBJ2-3; D perhaps matches TRBD2 (5 bases). The germline V and J ends were trimmed by 1 base and 4 bases, with 15 bases remaining between them. Germline CDR1 MGHRA, CDR2 YSYEKL. This CDR3 region has 16 residues. CDR3 in amino acids: CASSQASWEIADTQYF. CDR3 nucleotides: TGCGCCAGCAGCCAAGCCTCTTGGGAGATCGCAGATACGCAGTATTTT.

This clonotype was counted only a few times. The rearrangement joins TRBV19 to TRBJ1-5; tentative D call: TRBD1 (5 bases). This CDR3 is built from 15 residues. The germline V gene encodes CDR1 LNHDA and CDR2 SQIVND (reference sequence). V lost 7 bases, J lost 6 bases, and 19 bases lay in between. The CDR3 is CASTSPRGEAQPQHF. CDR3 in DNA: TGTGCCAGTACCTCCCCGAGAGGGGAGGCTCAGCCCCAGCATTTT.

About this clonotype: The junction does not match germline at one end; this may be a read error. The chain uses TRBV6-5 and TRBJ1-1, with 8 bases that match TRBD1. Germline loops: CDR1 MNHEY, CDR2 SVGAGI. The length of the CDR3 is 15 residues. The DNA of the CDR3 is TGTGCCACCAGTTACTCGCCGACAGGGGCGGAAGAAGCTTTCTTT. As protein: CATSYSPTGAEEAFF.

As regards this clonotype: The conserved phenylalanine or tryptophan normally closing the CDR3 is absent here, so this likely arose from a read error. The chain carries TRBV28 and TRBJ2-3; no reliable D call. Trimming removed 4 bases at V and 3 bases at J, with 14 bases between. The CDR3 has 15 amino acids. The germline V gene encodes CDR1 MDHEN and CDR2 SYDVKM. CDR3: CASSSSLGPTDTQYL. The CDR3 DNA reads as TGTGCCAGCAGTTCTTCCCTAGGCCCGACAGATACGCAGTATCTT.

The chain employs TRBV28 and TRBJ2-7; 7 nucleotides agree with TRBD1. The germline CDR1 and CDR2 sequences are MDHEN and SYDVKM. CDR3 length equals 15 residues. The trim removed 6 bases at V and 3 bases at J, leaving 11 bases unmatched. Here the CDR3 DNA reads TGTGCCAGCAGCCCTCCGGGACAGCTTCTCTACGAGCAGTACTTC. This translates into CASSPPGQLLYEQYF.

A remark on this clonotype: Germline and junction disagree at one end, which may indicate a read error. V is TRBV12-3 or TRBV12-4 and J is TRBJ2-1; perhaps TRBD1 as D (6 bases). The CDR3 sequence is 14 residues long. This CDR3 reads CASRDILRGNEQFF. For the CDR3, the DNA is TGTGCCAGCAGGGACATCCTGAGGGGGAATGAGCAATTCTTC.

Comment on this clonotype: The junction departs from the called germline gene at one end, perhaps through a read error. The chain links TRBV11-1 to TRBJ1-6, with D unresolved. There are 15 residues in the CDR3. CDR1 is SGHAT, CDR2 FQDESV, per germline (reference sequence). The CDR3 coding sequence is TGTGCCAGCAGTGAAGCCACGGGCCGTAATTCACACCTCCACTTT. Encoded protein: CASSEATGRNSHLHF. The full variable domain, its missing parts supplied by reference TRBV11-1 and TRBJ1-6, is EAEVAQSPRYKITEKSQAVAFWCDPISGHATLYWYRQILGQGPELLVQFQDESVVDDSQLPKDRFSAERLKGVDSTLKIQPAELGDSAMYLCASSEATGRNSHLHFGNGTRLTVT.

This clonotype was detected only a few times. This chain uses TRBV4-2 with TRBJ1-1, with a weak D call TRBD1 (6 bases). V was trimmed by 4 bases and J by 1 base, leaving 16 bases between them. The V gene's germline CDR1 is LGHNA and CDR2 YNFKEQ. The CDR3 loop spans 16 amino acids. Written as DNA, the CDR3 is TGTGCCAGCAGCCCAGACTACGGGACAAGGAACACTGAAGCTTTCTTT. Protein product: CASSPDYGTRNTEAFF.

This clonotype has only a few counts. The V call is TRBV6-6, the J call TRBJ2-7; D gene uncertain. V was trimmed by 7 bases and J by 6 bases, leaving 19 bases between them. The germline gives CDR1 MNHNY, CDR2 SVGAGI (reference sequence). There are 14 residues in the CDR3. The CDR3 sequence: CASNGDNNYREQYF. In DNA form, the CDR3 reads TGTGCCAGCAATGGGGATAACAACTACCGCGAGCAGTACTTC.